This T cell receptor (beta chain) was retrieved from a study of T-cell reconstitution after alpha-beta-depleted transplantation in children. Unique molecular identifiers were used to barcode this TCRbeta library. MiXCR was run by TCRdb on the PCR reads, yielding one entry per CDR3 protein. This repertoire shows over 200,000 distinct CDR3 sequences, about a tenth found once; its top ten account for roughly 27%. This clonotype has at least ten counts. The length of the CDR3 is 13 residues. CDR1 is MDHEN and CDR2 is SYDVKM in the germline V gene. V shed 5 bases, J shed 8 bases, and the junction held 5 bases outside the gene matches.

The chain recombines TRBV28 with TRBJ1-4, with 7 positions matching TRBD1. The source of this sequence is a child less than two years old with acute myeloid leukemia, due to receive a stem cell transplant. The input for sequencing was PBMCs, taken before TCRalphabeta/CD19-depleted stem cell transplant. Written as DNA, the CDR3 is TGTGCCAGCAGTCCCATGGACAGGGAAAAACTGTTTTTT. Encoded protein: CASSPMDREKLFF.